This T cell receptor (beta chain) emerged from a study of T-cell memory formation after mild COVID-19. Study context: There were largely donor-specific TCR clusters. Whole-study results and caveats: CD4+ contracting clones lay mainly in CM and EM, CD8+ ones in EMRA. Day 15 to 85 contracting clones showed balanced CD4/CD8; later expanders leaned CD4+.

Looked up from germline, CDR1 is DFQATT and CDR2 is SNEGSKA (reference sequence). The ends were cut back, 3 bases at V and 4 bases at J, with 10 bases in the middle. This CDR3 is 13 amino acids long. The TCR alpha and TCR beta cDNA libraries, bearing sample barcodes and UMIs, were generated by 5'RACE using constant-segment primers. MiXCR was run by TCRdb on the 5' RACE reads, yielding one entry per CDR3 protein. The sample lists about 82,000 distinct CDR3 sequences; roughly 13% were seen once. At least ten counts were recorded for this clonotype. What it binds is not known. This clonotype was obtained from a man between 18 and 35 years old who had mild COVID-19 (a few samples of this study predate the infection). Cell type and time point are not known. The sequencing input was PBMCs or a T cell subset sorted from them (not recorded which). This rearrangement joins TRBV20-1 to TRBJ1-5, with D perhaps TRBD1 (5 bases). DNA of the CDR3: TGCAGTGCTAGGAAGAGGGGAAATCAGCCCCAGCATTTT. It yields the protein CSARKRGNQPQHF.